This TCR beta chain is from a study of CD8 T cells in ankylosing spondylitis. Remarks on this clonotype: Antigen: not known.

The study, taken as a whole, reports: Reported data indicate significant enrichment of disease-linked clones within matched ankylosing spondylitis synovial fluid. Characteristic, it appeared, of ankylosing spondylitis blood was a TCR beta motif of 7 or 8 highly homologous variants. The authors found the disease-linked clones to be CD8+ and relatively rare in peripheral blood.

Germline trimming cut 4 bases from V and 1 base from J; bases unmatched to any gene: 8. Germline V gene sequence: CDR1 SQVTM, CDR2 ANQGSEA. The CDR3 is 15 amino acids. Libraries for TCR beta were made by quantitative 5'-RACE with molecular barcodes. TCRdb reanalysed the 5' RACE reads using MiXCR and keeps one entry per CDR3 protein. The table records 37,000 or so distinct CDR3 sequences, approximately 16% of them present only once. The chain joins TRBV29-1 to TRBJ2-5, with 8 bases identical to TRBD2. The source is a male donor with ankylosing spondylitis or in good health (not recorded which). The specimen was blood. The CDR3 nucleotides read TGCAGCGTTGTACCACTAGCGGTCCCCCAAGAGACCCAGTACTTC. It specifies CSVVPLAVPQETQYF.